The 17 T cell receptor beta chains presented below share a single source sample, sequenced in a study of T cell responses to AZD1222 COVID-19 vaccine. The table came from immunoSEQ multiplex PCR; TCRdb's copy has only in-frame clones and leaves some out. The sample includes some 140,000 clones, roughly nine tenths seen only once; the top ten take 3% to 3.5%. The sample in question was peripheral blood, obtained on day 0 of AZD1222 vaccination. Receptors were obtained from an adult in good health.

This clone was seen just once. The chain has TRBV28 and TRBJ1-2; D not resolved. Germline V gene sequence: CDR1 MDHEN, CDR2 SYDVKM. The V gene lost 5 bases and the J gene lost 4 bases, with 11 bases spanning the gap. The CDR3 is made up of 13 amino acids. CDR3 sequence (DNA): TGTGCCAGCAGTCCCTCCGGTGGCTATGGCTACACCTTC. Its translation is CASSPSGGYGYTF.

J is TRBJ1-2 and V is TRBV6-2 or TRBV6-3; D unresolved. CDR1 is MNHEY, CDR2 SVGEGT, per germline. V lost 6 bases to trimming and J lost 8 bases, with 16 bases between them. The CDR3 has 13 amino acids. The CDR3 is CASSLGPTGGYTF. The CDR3 region has the DNA TGTGCCAGCAGCCTGGGCCCTACGGGGGGCTACACCTTC.

The chain's CDR3 is CASSQGNTNYEQYF. CDR3 nucleotide sequence: TGTGCCAGCAGCCAAGGGAACACCAACTACGAGCAGTACTTC. The chain has TRBV3-1 (or the pseudogene TRBV3-2) and TRBJ2-7, with D unclear. Deletions cut 1 base from V and 3 bases from J, with 10 bases between. CDR1 is LGHDT, CDR2 YNNKEL, per germline (reference sequence). The CDR3 has 14 amino acids.

The chain is built from TRBV9 and TRBJ2-5, with 11 bases aligning to TRBD2. The germline CDR1 and CDR2 sequences are SGDLS and YYNGEE. Unmatched junction bases numbered 6, after V lost 4 bases and J lost 4 bases. This CDR3 has 15 amino acids. CDR3 region: CASSLSGGARETQYF. The CDR3 DNA reads as TGTGCCAGCAGCCTTAGCGGGGGGGCCAGAGAGACCCAGTACTTC.

This chain connects TRBV28 to TRBJ1-5, with a tentative D call TRBD1 (5 bases). The germline V gene encodes CDR1 MDHEN and CDR2 SYDVKM. The V end lost 7 bases, the J end lost 3 bases, and 13 bases lay between the germline ends. This CDR3 region has 14 residues. The CDR3 nucleotides read TGTGCCAGCAACCTGAGGGGCGACAATCAGCCCCAGCATTTT. Translation gives CASNLRGDNQPQHF.

The rearrangement links TRBV3-1 (or the pseudogene TRBV3-2) to TRBJ1-1; TRBD1 is a possible D gene (5 bases). This CDR3 has 11 residues. V lost 10 bases and J lost 7, with 13 bases in between. CDR1 is LGHDT and CDR2 is YNNKEL in the germline V gene (reference sequence). The CDR3 spells CAKRGAFEAFF. The CDR3 DNA follows: TGTGCCAAAAGGGGCGCTTTTGAAGCTTTCTTT.

Concerning this clone itself: Other DNA sequences in the same sample also yield this CDR3. The gene calls are TRBV6-1 and TRBJ1-5; D unresolved. The CDR3 runs 12 residues. Germline CDR1 reads MNHNS; CDR2 reads SASEGT. V was shortened by 2 bases and J by 7 bases, with 6 bases between the two germline ends. The CDR3 nucleotides read TGTGCCAGCAGTGAATATCGACAGCCCCAGCATTTT. Protein: CASSEYRQPQHF.

The table lists this clone with a count of one. J is TRBJ1-3 and V is TRBV23-1, with D possibly matching TRBD1 (6 bases). TRBV23-1 belongs to the ORF category, with a function that is uncertain. CDR3 length equals 16 residues. Trimming shortened V by 8 bases and J by 3 bases, and 20 bases separated the two germline ends. CDR3 coding DNA: TGCGCCAGCGCACCACAGGGTTCAGAGCTTGGAAACACCATATATTTT. Its protein product is CASAPQGSELGNTIYF.

In nucleotides, the CDR3 is TGCGCCAGCAGCTTGCAACAAGAGCAGTACTTC. Translation: CASSLQQEQYF. The chain uses TRBV5-1 and TRBJ2-7; D not certain. Germline V CDR1 and CDR2: SGHRS, YFSETQ. Trimming shortened V by 1 base and J by 7 bases, and 6 bases separated the two germline ends. The length of the CDR3 is 11 residues. Based on the CDR3 plus reference TRBV5-1 and TRBJ2-7, the full variable domain is KAGVTQTPRYLIKTRGQQVTLSCSPISGHRSVSWYQQTPGQGLQFLFEYFSETQRNKGNFPGRFSGRQFSNSRSEMNVSTLELGDSALYLCASSLQQEQYFGPGTRLTVT.

This clone was observed once. The V gene is TRBV18, the J gene TRBJ2-5; D is undetermined. The germline gives CDR1 KGHSH, CDR2 LQKENI. Trimming took 3 bases from V and 1 from J, leaving 12 bases between them. The CDR3 length is 15 residues. CDR3 sequence (DNA): TGTGCCAGCTCACCTCGTCCCACAAGCCAAGAGACCCAGTACTTC. It translates to CASSPRPTSQETQYF.

V gene TRBV12-3 or TRBV12-4 combines with J gene TRBJ2-7, with 7 bases identical to TRBD1. The CDR3 has 12 amino acids. V lost 6 bases, J lost 7 bases, and 6 bases stayed unmatched. The CDR3 spells CASRNRGGEQYF. CDR3 coding DNA: TGTGCCAGCAGGAACAGGGGCGGGGAGCAGTACTTC.

The rearrangement uses TRBV29-1 and TRBJ2-7; perhaps TRBD2 as D (7 bases). Germline V gene data show CDR1 as SQVTM and CDR2 as ANQGSEA. Trimming took off 3 bases at V and 6 bases at J, with 15 bases between the two ends. There are 13 residues in the CDR3. The CDR3 region has the DNA TGCAGCGTTGACGGGGGGCTTCGGGGCGAGCAGTACTTC. Its protein product is CSVDGGLRGEQYF.

This chain connects TRBV12-3 or TRBV12-4 to TRBJ2-3, with D unclear. Trimming left V 7 bases short and J 0 bases short, with 8 bases between. This CDR3 has 13 amino acids. CDR3 coding DNA: TGTGCCAGCAAAACAGATAGCACAGATACGCAGTATTTT. Amino acids: CASKTDSTDTQYF.

In this sample, this clone turned up many times. This rearrangement joins TRBV7-9 to TRBJ1-4; TRBD1 might be the D (6 bases). Germline CDR1 and CDR2: SEHNR and FQNEAQ (reference sequence). V lost 5 bases to trimming and J lost 8 bases, with 15 bases between them. This CDR3 has 14 amino acids. CDR3 loop: CASSVTGLGEKLFF. The CDR3 nucleotides read TGTGCCAGCAGCGTAACAGGGCTGGGGGAAAAACTGTTTTTT.

The chain carries TRBV6-5 and TRBJ2-1; TRBD2 matches 7 bases. Germline V gene data show CDR1 as MNHEY and CDR2 as SVGAGI. CDR3 size: 14 residues. The V segment lost 6 bases and the J segment 6 bases; nucleotides outside the gene matches: 8. CDR3 sequence: CASSNQRGTNEQFF. CDR3 in DNA: TGTGCCAGCAGCAACCAGCGGGGAACCAATGAGCAGTTCTTC.

The chain employs TRBV14 and TRBJ1-4; 10 bases are shared with TRBD1. Germline V CDR1 and CDR2: SGHDN, FVKESK. This CDR3 has 14 amino acids. V shed 6 bases, J shed 6 bases, and the junction held 4 bases outside the gene matches. The CDR3 DNA follows: TGTGCCAGCAGTGGGACAGGGGTTGATGAAAAACTGTTTTTT. Translated: CASSGTGVDEKLFF.

This clone qualifies as medium-sized. This chain uses TRBV6-1 with TRBJ1-5; D unclear. CDR3 length equals 17 residues. Germline V lookup: CDR1 MNHNS, CDR2 SASEGT. Trimming took off 1 base at V and 2 bases at J, with 15 bases between the two ends. The chain's CDR3 is CASSEGGGFAGNQPQHF. For the CDR3, the DNA is TGTGCCAGCAGTGAAGGTGGAGGGTTTGCGGGCAATCAGCCCCAGCATTTT.